The 27 T cell receptor beta chains in this list originate from one sample, sequenced in a study of shared clonotypes between healthy human individuals. Some clones are missing from TCRdb's copy, which holds only in-frame ones; the method was immunoSEQ multiplex PCR. This table holds about 680,000 clones, about 78% found once. Sequencing was carried out using memory CD4+ T cells sorted from blood. Stated subset: CD45RA-negative fraction. The receptors here all came from a woman aged 25 to 39 in good health.

The chain combines TRBV19 with TRBJ2-2, with 8 bases matching TRBD1. After removal of 11 bases from V and 2 bases from J, the junction contained 7 bases not matched to a gene. The CDR3 consists of 14 residues. CDR1 is LNHDA, CDR2 SQIVND, per germline (reference sequence). The CDR3 DNA sequence: TGTGCCGCGCGCAGGGGGCGCAACACCGGGGAGCTGTTTTTT. Translation: CAARRGRNTGELFF.

V is TRBV7-8 and J is TRBJ1-4; TRBD1 agrees at 7 bases. Germline V gene lookup returns CDR1 SGHVS and CDR2 FQNEAQ. The CDR3 is 16 amino acids. The V segment lost 4 bases and the J segment 3 bases; nucleotides outside the gene matches: 8. The CDR3 DNA reads as TGTGCCAGCAGCTCACGCCGGGACAGACCTAATGAAAAACTGTTTTTT. Residues: CASSSRRDRPNEKLFF.

V is TRBV6-4 and J is TRBJ2-2, with 7 nucleotides matching TRBD1. The CDR3 covers 17 residues. V lost 5 bases, J lost 4 bases, and 13 bases stayed unmatched. Germline V CDR1 and CDR2: MRHNA, SNTAGT. The CDR3 here is CASSFNTGVDGTGELFF. The DNA for the CDR3 is TGTGCCAGCAGTTTTAATACAGGGGTTGATGGCACCGGGGAGCTGTTTTTT.

V usage is TRBV28 and J usage is TRBJ2-7; D is unclear. CDR1 is MDHEN, CDR2 SYDVKM, per germline. Trimming left V 7 bases short and J 0 bases short, with 10 bases between. This CDR3 region has 13 residues. The CDR3 DNA follows: TGTGCCAGCATTCGGGCGAACTCCTACGAGCAGTACTTC. Protein sequence: CASIRANSYEQYF.

Only one count was recorded for this clone. The chain couples TRBV2 to TRBJ2-3, with 7 bases matching TRBD2. The CDR3 consists of 15 residues. CDR1 is SNHLY, CDR2 FYNNEI, per germline. V dropped 6 bases and J dropped 0; count of bases not matched to a gene: 6. This CDR3 reads CASSLAEPSTDTQYF. The CDR3 DNA reads as TGTGCCAGCAGCCTAGCGGAGCCTAGCACAGATACGCAGTATTTT.

This clone was counted a few times. Other DNA sequences from this sample encode an identical CDR3 as well. This rearrangement joins TRBV7-2 to TRBJ1-2; weak D call: TRBD1 (5 bases). The germline CDR1 and CDR2 sequences are SGHTA and FQGNSA. The CDR3 is made up of 14 amino acids. Trimming stripped 2 bases from V and 2 bases from J, with 9 bases between. DNA of the CDR3: TGTGCCAGCAGCTTACAGCGGGACAACTATGGCTACACCTTC. This gives the protein CASSLQRDNYGYTF.

CDR3: CASRGSANTGELFF. DNA of the CDR3: TGCGCCAGCAGGGGTAGCGCGAACACCGGGGAGCTGTTTTTT. The chain links TRBV10-1 to TRBJ2-2; TRBD2 might be the D (5 bases). This CDR3 has 14 amino acids. Between the trimmed V and J ends, which lost 6 bases and 0 bases, there was a span of 8 bases. In germline, CDR1 is WNHNN, CDR2 SYGVQD (reference sequence).

This clone was seen only a few times. The chain couples TRBV28 to TRBJ1-2, with a tentative D call TRBD1 (6 bases). The CDR3 sequence is 15 residues long. Germline loops: CDR1 MDHEN, CDR2 SYDVKM. The V gene lost 6 bases and the J gene lost 5 bases, with 19 bases spanning the gap. CDR3 nucleotides: TGTGCCAGCAGCCTCCCCCGTTTACAGGGTTATGGCTACACCTTC. As protein: CASSLPRLQGYGYTF.

V and J are TRBV23-1 and TRBJ2-7; possible D gene TRBD2, 5 bases. TRBV23-1 is reported as an ORF; its role is uncertain. The CDR3 covers 14 residues. V lost 6 bases and J lost 2, with 14 bases in between. The CDR3 protein is CASRTISHTYEQYF. Written as DNA, the CDR3 is TGCGCCAGCAGGACTATTTCGCATACCTACGAGCAGTACTTC.

This chain's CDR3 is CASSPNDGIYGYTF. The CDR3 nucleotides are TGTGCCAGCAGTCCCAATGACGGAATCTATGGCTACACCTTC. The chain is built from TRBV28 and TRBJ1-2; D not resolved. The CDR3 has 14 amino acids. Deletions cut 5 bases from V and 4 bases from J, with 14 bases between. Germline CDR1 MDHEN, CDR2 SYDVKM.

The chain couples TRBV19 to TRBJ1-5; a weak D match, TRBD1 (6 bases). CDR1 and CDR2 (germline): LNHDA, SQIVND (reference sequence). The germline V and J ends were trimmed by 6 bases and 5 bases, with 11 bases remaining between them. The CDR3 has 13 residues. CDR3 bases: TGTGCCAGTAGCCAGGGGCACCATCAGCCCCAGCATTTT. Translation gives CASSQGHHQPQHF. The whole variable domain, remainder taken from reference TRBV19 and TRBJ1-5, is DGGITQSPKYLFRKEGQNVTLSCEQNLNHDAMYWYRQDPGQGLRLIYYSQIVNDFQKGDIAEGYSVSREKKESFPLTVTSAQKNPTAFYLCASSQGHHQPQHFGDGTRLSIL.

V and J are TRBV7-9 and TRBJ2-5; D gene uncertain. Germline V CDR1 and CDR2: SEHNR, FQNEAQ (reference sequence). V lost 5 bases and J 5 bases, leaving 9 bases between the germline ends. The CDR3 covers 12 residues. CDR3 sequence reads: CASSTIEETQYF. CDR3 bases: TGTGCCAGCAGCACCATTGAGGAGACCCAGTACTTC.

This chain connects TRBV6-4 to TRBJ1-2; 10 bases are shared with TRBD1. Germline V gene sequence: CDR1 MRHNA, CDR2 SNTAGT. The J segment lost 2 bases and the V segment lost 6 bases, leaving 3 bases of the junction unmatched. CDR3 length: 14 amino acids. CDR3 sequence reads: CASRKDRGNYGYTF. For the CDR3, the DNA is TGTGCCAGCAGGAAGGACAGGGGGAACTATGGCTACACCTTC.

This clone was seen only a few times. The chain recombines TRBV10-3 with TRBJ2-2; D gene uncertain. CDR1 is ENHRY and CDR2 is SYGVKD in the germline V gene. The CDR3 is made up of 13 amino acids. The V end lost 3 bases, the J end lost 2 bases, and 4 bases lay between the germline ends. CDR3 sequence reads: CAISELNTGELFF. The CDR3 nucleotides are TGTGCCATCAGTGAACTAAACACCGGGGAGCTGTTTTTT.

The gene calls are TRBV29-1 and TRBJ2-7; D remains unclear. Germline V gives CDR1 SQVTM, CDR2 ANQGSEA. Trimming left V 1 base short and J 6 bases short, with 10 bases between. The CDR3 has 12 amino acids. The CDR3 sequence is CSVEVAWGEQYF. Here the CDR3 DNA reads TGCAGCGTTGAAGTGGCCTGGGGCGAGCAGTACTTC.

Regarding this clone: Different DNA sequences within this sample yield the same CDR3. The chain joins TRBV11-2 to TRBJ2-7, with 11 bases matching TRBD2. This CDR3 region has 14 residues. Germline values: CDR1 SGHAT, CDR2 FQNNGV. V shed 5 bases and J 3 bases; nucleotides not matched to a gene: 3. In DNA form, the CDR3 reads TGTGCCAGCAGCCCTACTAGCGGGAGCTACGAGCAGTACTTC. Its translation: CASSPTSGSYEQYF.

This clone was seen a single time. The rearrangement joins TRBV5-8 to TRBJ1-5; 10 bases agree with TRBD1. Germline V lookup: CDR1 SGHTS, CDR2 YDEGEE. The CDR3 totals 19 residues. The junction had 18 bases not matched to a gene; V was cut back by 2 bases and J by 7 bases. Here the CDR3 reads CASSFLFSTTGGGIQPQHF. The DNA for the CDR3 is TGTGCCAGCAGCTTCCTTTTTTCTACGACAGGGGGCGGTATCCAGCCCCAGCATTTT.

This chain links TRBV15 with TRBJ1-2, with 9 bases identical to TRBD1. Germline V lookup: CDR1 LNHNV, CDR2 YYDKDF (reference sequence). The CDR3 has 16 residues. The V and J ends lost 1 base and 1 base, in that order; junction bases with no gene match: 4. The CDR3 sequence is CATSRVTGGGNYGYTF. The CDR3, as DNA: TGTGCCACCAGCAGAGTTACAGGGGGCGGTAACTATGGCTACACCTTC. The whole variable domain, filled in from reference TRBV15 and TRBJ1-2, reads DAMVIQNPRYQVTQFGKPVTLSCSQTLNHNVMYWYQQKSSQAPKLLFHYYDKDFNNEADTPDNFQSRRPNTSFCFLDIRSPGLGDTAMYLCATSRVTGGGNYGYTFGSGTRLTVV.

The J gene is TRBJ2-7, the V gene TRBV2; 8 nucleotides match TRBD2. CDR1 and CDR2 (germline): SNHLY, FYNNEI. The V gene end was trimmed by 0 bases and the J gene end by 5 bases; junction bases not matched to a gene: 6. The CDR3 consists of 15 residues. The CDR3 DNA sequence: TGTGCCAGCAGTGAAGCAGAAGCGGGAGTAAACGAGCAGTACTTC. Amino acid sequence: CASSEAEAGVNEQYF.

The gene calls are TRBV5-4 and TRBJ2-1, with 13 bases lining up with TRBD2. V gave up 9 bases and J gave up 8 bases; unmatched junction bases: 11. Germline V lookup: CDR1 SGHNT, CDR2 YYREEE (reference sequence). The CDR3 runs 15 residues. For the CDR3, the DNA is TGTGCCACCCAACCCGGGACTAGCGGGACATATGAGCAGTTCTTC. As protein: CATQPGTSGTYEQFF. Filled out from reference TRBV5-4 and TRBJ2-1, the complete variable domain reads ETGVTQSPTHLIKTRGQQVTLRCSSQSGHNTVSWYQQALGQGPQFIFQYYREEENGRGNFPPRFSGLQFPNYSSELNVNALELDDSALYLCATQPGTSGTYEQFFGPGTRLTVL.

The V gene is TRBV15, the J gene TRBJ1-5, with unresolved D. Germline V gene lookup returns CDR1 LNHNV and CDR2 YYDKDF (reference sequence). This CDR3 has 15 amino acids. Between the trimmed V and J ends, which lost 4 bases and 9 bases, there was a span of 19 bases. Here the CDR3 reads CATSTDRAAIMPQHF. The DNA of the CDR3 is TGTGCCACCAGCACCGATAGGGCTGCAATCATGCCCCAGCATTTT.

This clone was detected a few times. The V call is TRBV5-1, the J call TRBJ1-1, with D perhaps matching TRBD1 (6 bases). Germline V lookup: CDR1 SGHRS, CDR2 YFSETQ. CDR3 length equals 15 residues. Trimming pared 4 bases from V and 2 bases from J, leaving 15 bases between. The CDR3 region is CASSPDRQDNTEAFF. In DNA form, the CDR3 reads TGCGCCAGCAGCCCAGACCGACAGGACAACACTGAAGCTTTCTTT. Full variable domain (outside the CDR3, taken from reference TRBV5-1 and TRBJ1-1): KAGVTQTPRYLIKTRGQQVTLSCSPISGHRSVSWYQQTPGQGLQFLFEYFSETQRNKGNFPGRFSGRQFSNSRSEMNVSTLELGDSALYLCASSPDRQDNTEAFFGQGTRLTVV.

This rearrangement joins TRBV18 to TRBJ2-1, with D uncertain. V shed 6 bases and J shed 8 bases, with 11 bases lying between them. The CDR3 runs to 12 residues. Germline CDR1 reads KGHSH; CDR2 reads LQKENI. CDR3 sequence (DNA): TGTGCCAGCTCCCCTGCTGTGGATGAGCAGTTCTTC. Encoded protein: CASSPAVDEQFF.

CDR3 nucleotides: TGTGCCAGCAGGCCGACAGGGAGGGGCAACGTCCTGACTTTC. It translates to CASRPTGRGNVLTF. This chain uses TRBV2 with TRBJ2-6; D may match TRBD1 or TRBD2 (7 bases each). Trimming shortened V by 6 bases and J by 9 bases, and 15 bases separated the two germline ends. The CDR3 loop spans 14 amino acids. The germline V gene encodes CDR1 SNHLY and CDR2 FYNNEI.

The chain links TRBV11-2 to TRBJ2-3; tentative D call: TRBD2 (6 bases). V was shortened by 5 bases and J by 14 bases, with 20 bases between the two germline ends. Germline CDR1 SGHAT, CDR2 FQNNGV. This CDR3 is built from 13 residues. CDR3 nucleotide sequence: TGTGCCAGCAGCCACACAAACCGGGACTTTCGGTATTTT. This gives the protein CASSHTNRDFRYF.

About this clone itself: Within the sample, other DNA sequences also encode this same CDR3. The rearrangement uses TRBV5-1 and TRBJ2-5, with D possibly matching TRBD2 (6 bases). V dropped 4 bases and J dropped 2 bases, with 15 bases sitting between them. The CDR3 sequence is 15 residues long. Per the germline V gene, CDR1 is SGHRS and CDR2 is YFSETQ. The CDR3 protein is CASSLSGTSQETQYF. The CDR3 nucleotides are TGCGCCAGCAGCCTGTCTGGGACTTCACAAGAGACCCAGTACTTC.

The DNA of the CDR3 is TGCAGTGGCCCGAGGCACACTGAAGCTTTCTTT. It is translated as CSGPRHTEAFF. The chain carries TRBV20-1 and TRBJ1-1; D ambiguous. Trimming left V 7 bases short and J 3 bases short, with 9 bases between. Germline lookup yields CDR1 DFQATT and CDR2 SNEGSKA (reference sequence). This CDR3 has 11 residues.